This paragraph reports one T cell receptor (beta chain). Its antigen is currently unknown. The data were obtained in a study of response to subunit inactivated influenza vaccine. One entry per CDR3 protein results from TCRdb running MiXCR on the RT-PCR reads. The table includes around 190,000 distinct CDR3 sequences, approximately 15% detected once. Trimming cost V 1 base and J 3 bases, with 16 bases left between them. The germline gives CDR1 SGHAT, CDR2 FQNNGV. The CDR3 runs to 16 residues. Study-level findings and limits: The authors proposed limited new T cell recruitment per seasonal influenza vaccination.

The J gene is TRBJ2-7, the V gene TRBV11-2, with D perhaps TRBD2 (6 bases). This TCR was sampled from a man aged 50 to 59 who received an inactivated influenza vaccine. The sequencing used CD8+ T cells sorted from PBMCs, collected 5 days after vaccination. The CDR3: CASSLGRDFLLYEQYF. DNA for the CDR3: TGTGCCAGCAGCTTAGGCAGGGACTTTCTTCTCTACGAGCAGTACTTC.